This is a list of T cell receptor beta chains from one sample in a study of CD8+ T cells in alopecia areata. TCRdb keeps only in-frame clones here, not all; method: immunoSEQ multiplex PCR. The sample holds some 220,000 clones; more than 45% are singletons and the top ten take about 1.4%. The specimen was CD4+ T cells sorted from blood, collected at week 4, from a patient treated with tofacitinib. Receptor source: a human donor with alopecia areata. Each CDR3 is given with its conserved first and last residue. D genes are given only for firm matches. Rows may omit the clone size; those that give it use once, few, many or a size class.

v_gene	j_gene	d_gene	abundance	CDR3nt	CDR3aa
TRBV5-4	TRBJ1-2	-	-	TGTGCCAGCAGACTCAGGGGACCCACCAACTATGGCTACACCTTC	CASRLRGPTNYGYTF
TRBV6-5	TRBJ1-5	-	-	TGTGCCAGCAGTCCCCGGGGAGGGGGCAATCAGCCCCAGCATTTT	CASSPRGGGNQPQHF
TRBV6-5	TRBJ2-1	-	-	TGTGCCAGCAGTTACTCGAGGGGCAATGAGCAGTTCTTC	CASSYSRGNEQFF
TRBV27	TRBJ2-1	TRBD2	-	TGTGCCAGCAGTCTGACCGGGACTAGCGGGGGGGTGAACAATGAGCAGTTCTTC	CASSLTGTSGGVNNEQFF
TRBV20-1	TRBJ1-4	-	few	TGCAGTGCTAGTACAGATGAAAAACTGTTTTTT	CSASTDEKLFF
TRBV19	TRBJ1-5	TRBD1	-	TGTGCCAGTCTGGACAGGGAAGGGCAGCCCCAGCATTTT	CASLDREGQPQHF
TRBV5-6	TRBJ2-5	-	-	TGTGCCAGCAGCTTGGCCGGTTCTGTAGAGACCCAGTACTTC	CASSLAGSVETQYF
TRBV7-2	TRBJ2-7	-	few	TGTGCCAGCAGCTCCTCGGGTCTCCTGCGGGGGCCGGCGGGCTACGAGCAGTACTTC	CASSSSGLLRGPAGYEQYF
TRBV14	TRBJ1-3	-	-	TGTGCCAGCAGCTTACGACACGTTTCTGGAAACACCATATATTTT	CASSLRHVSGNTIYF
TRBV19	TRBJ2-1	TRBD1	-	TGTGCCAGTAGTAGGGACAGAGAGAAGCAGTTCTTC	CASSRDREKQFF
TRBV30	TRBJ1-1	-	-	TGTGCCGGACTAAACAGGGCGCTATTGAACACTGAAGCTTTCTTT	CAGLNRALLNTEAFF
TRBV7-8	TRBJ2-5	-	-	TGTGCCAGCAGCTTTGCGGGGGCCCAAGAGACCCAGTACTTC	CASSFAGAQETQYF
TRBV29-1	TRBJ2-3	TRBD2	few	TGCAGCGTTTTTTCTAGCGGGAGCACAGATACGCAGTATTTT	CSVFSSGSTDTQYF
TRBV9	TRBJ2-1	-	-	TGTGCCAGCAGCGTAGGGGGCCCAAGGGGGAAACCTGAGCAGTTCTTC	CASSVGGPRGKPEQFF
TRBV7-2	TRBJ1-2	TRBD1	-	TGTGCCAGCAGCCCCCGGGACAGGGCTTCTGGCTACACCTTC	CASSPRDRASGYTF
TRBV4-3	TRBJ2-1	TRBD2	-	TGCGCCAGCAGCTTAGATCGACTAGCGGGGGAGCAGTTCTTC	CASSLDRLAGEQFF
TRBV7-9	TRBJ2-7	-	-	TGTGCCAGCAGCGTATGGGACGGTACAAACGAGCAGTACTTC	CASSVWDGTNEQYF
TRBV27	TRBJ2-2	-	-	TGTGCCAGCAGTTTTCTAGCCACCAACACCGGGGAGCTGTTTTTT	CASSFLATNTGELFF
TRBV29-1	TRBJ2-7	TRBD1	few	TGCAGCGTTCGGACAGGGATCCACGAGCAGTACTTC	CSVRTGIHEQYF
TRBV27	TRBJ1-1	-	once	TGTGCCAGCAGTTTATCACGGGGGGCCGCTGAAGCTTTCTTT	CASSLSRGAAEAFF
TRBV11-2	TRBJ1-2	-	-	TGTGCCAGCAGCCATACAGGGTTAGGGGCGGGTGGCTACACCTTC	CASSHTGLGAGGYTF
TRBV5-6	TRBJ2-7	TRBD1	-	TGTGCCAGCAGCTTCACAGGGACAGGGGTCTACGAGCAGTACTTC	CASSFTGTGVYEQYF
TRBV18	TRBJ1-1	-	few	TGTGCCAGCTCTCCGATAAGCGAGAACACTGAAGCTTTCTTT	CASSPISENTEAFF
TRBV7-2	TRBJ1-2	-	few	TGTGCCAGCAGCCCGTTAGGGGCTGGAGGCTACACCTTC	CASSPLGAGGYTF
TRBV2	TRBJ2-2	-	-	TGTGCCAGCAGTCAAAACAGGGAAACCGGGGAGCTGTTTTTT	CASSQNRETGELFF
TRBV29-1	TRBJ1-1	-	-	TGCAGCGTTGAGAGGCAGGTGAGGACTGAAGCTTTCTTT	CSVERQVRTEAFF
TRBV4-3	TRBJ1-4	-	few	TGCGCCAGCAGCCAAGATCAGGGGAGGAAGGAAAAACTGTTTTTT	CASSQDQGRKEKLFF
TRBV5-1	TRBJ2-1	-	-	TGCGCCAGCACCGATACTACTAGTAATGAGCAGTTCTTC	CASTDTTSNEQFF
TRBV27	TRBJ2-1	TRBD2	few	TGTGCCAGCAGTGGACTAGCCCACTACAATGAGCAGTTCTTC	CASSGLAHYNEQFF
TRBV5-1	TRBJ1-5	TRBD1	-	TGCGCCAGCAGAAACAGGGGGGCTCAGCCCCAGCATTTT	CASRNRGAQPQHF
TRBV30	TRBJ1-6	-	-	TGTGCCTGGAAAACCACCGGGGGCTCCAGGGGTTCACCCCTCCACTTT	CAWKTTGGSRGSPLHF
TRBV11-1	TRBJ2-1	TRBD2	few	TGTGCCAGCCGGACTAGCGGGTCCTTCTACAATGAGCAGTTCTTC	CASRTSGSFYNEQFF
TRBV29-1	TRBJ1-4	-	many	TGCAGCGTTTCCCGGGGTAATGAAAAACTGTTTTTT	CSVSRGNEKLFF